The 7 T cell receptor beta chains below all came from one sample that was sequenced in a study of regulatory T cells in long-lasting Graves disease. Arm-PCR with iRepertoire HTBI primers amplified the CDR3 regions for these TCR beta libraries. Via MiXCR, TCRdb re-called the multiplex PCR reads, giving one row per CDR3 protein. The sample has 320,000 or so distinct CDR3 sequences, more than 15% seen once. Time point denoted: newly diagnosed GD, antithyroid drugs for less than 3 months. Scientists built the TCR library using RNA that was extracted from PBMCs. This specimen was peripheral blood mononuclear cells (PBMCs), taken at new diagnosis, from a patient treated with antithyroid drugs. The receptors derive from a female donor with Graves disease.

The chain links TRBV6-1 to TRBJ2-7; D gene uncertain. CDR3 size: 13 residues. The germline gives CDR1 MNHNS, CDR2 SASEGT. V dropped 6 bases and J dropped 3 bases, with 12 bases sitting between them. The CDR3 loop reads CASRRPDGYEQYF. The CDR3 coding sequence is TGTGCCAGCAGACGCCCGGACGGCTACGAGCAGTACTTC.

The genes are TRBV6-1 and TRBJ2-3; no definite D call. V lost 8 bases and J 4 bases, leaving 19 bases between the germline ends. Germline V gene lookup returns CDR1 MNHNS and CDR2 SASEGT. This CDR3 contains 15 residues. The DNA of the CDR3 is TGTGCCAGCCTCGAAGACGGTTCTCCCCCAGATACGCAGTATTTT. Translation: CASLEDGSPPDTQYF.

The V gene is TRBV20-1, the J gene TRBJ2-3; 7 nucleotides agree with TRBD1. The CDR3 is made up of 15 amino acids. The V and J ends lost 6 bases and 1 base, in that order; junction bases with no gene match: 10. Germline values: CDR1 DFQATT, CDR2 SNEGSKA (reference sequence). The CDR3 is CSALSSGQGTDTQYF. The CDR3 nucleotides read TGCAGTGCCCTATCATCAGGACAGGGCACAGATACGCAGTATTTT.

This clonotype was detected a few times. This sequence joins TRBV9 and TRBJ2-2; 8 nucleotides match TRBD2. Germline V CDR1 and CDR2: SGDLS, YYNGEE. This CDR3 is built from 15 residues. J was trimmed by 6 bases and V by 4 bases; bases with no gene match: 8. The CDR3 region is CASSPPPGGPGELFF. CDR3 nucleotides: TGTGCCAGCAGCCCCCCCCCGGGAGGGCCCGGGGAGCTGTTTTTT. The full variable domain, with the rest looked up from reference TRBV9 and TRBJ2-2, is DSGVTQTPKHLITATGQRVTLRCSPRSGDLSVYWYQQSLDQGLQFLIQYYNGEERAKGNILERFSAQQFPDLHSELNLSSLELGDSALYFCASSPPPGGPGELFFGEGSRLTVL.

The rearrangement links TRBV11-3 to TRBJ2-1, with 7 nucleotides matching TRBD1. J lost 4 bases, V lost 0 bases, and 3 bases had no gene match. The CDR3 loop spans 15 amino acids. CDR1 is SGHNT and CDR2 is YENEEA in the germline V gene. CDR3 amino acids: CASSLDGDRYNEQFF. CDR3 in DNA: TGTGCCAGCAGCTTAGATGGGGACAGATACAATGAGCAGTTCTTC.

This clonotype was counted many times. Here the CDR3 DNA reads TGCAGTGCTAGAGTGGCGACCGGGGGAGGTAACGATGAGCAGTTCTTC. It encodes CSARVATGGGNDEQFF. V and J are TRBV20-1 and TRBJ2-1; weak D call: TRBD2 (6 bases). CDR1 is DFQATT, CDR2 SNEGSKA, per germline (reference sequence). Trimming shortened V by 1 base and J by 8 bases, and 21 bases separated the two germline ends. The CDR3 sequence is 16 residues long.

A few counts support this clonotype. The rearrangement uses TRBV9 and TRBJ1-4; perhaps TRBD1 as D (5 bases). Trimming removed 3 bases at V and 7 bases at J, with 16 bases between. CDR3 size: 15 residues. Per the germline V gene, CDR1 is SGDLS and CDR2 is YYNGEE. CDR3 protein: CASSGNGGKGEKLFF. For the CDR3, the DNA is TGTGCCAGCAGCGGGAACGGGGGTAAGGGTGAAAAACTGTTTTTT.